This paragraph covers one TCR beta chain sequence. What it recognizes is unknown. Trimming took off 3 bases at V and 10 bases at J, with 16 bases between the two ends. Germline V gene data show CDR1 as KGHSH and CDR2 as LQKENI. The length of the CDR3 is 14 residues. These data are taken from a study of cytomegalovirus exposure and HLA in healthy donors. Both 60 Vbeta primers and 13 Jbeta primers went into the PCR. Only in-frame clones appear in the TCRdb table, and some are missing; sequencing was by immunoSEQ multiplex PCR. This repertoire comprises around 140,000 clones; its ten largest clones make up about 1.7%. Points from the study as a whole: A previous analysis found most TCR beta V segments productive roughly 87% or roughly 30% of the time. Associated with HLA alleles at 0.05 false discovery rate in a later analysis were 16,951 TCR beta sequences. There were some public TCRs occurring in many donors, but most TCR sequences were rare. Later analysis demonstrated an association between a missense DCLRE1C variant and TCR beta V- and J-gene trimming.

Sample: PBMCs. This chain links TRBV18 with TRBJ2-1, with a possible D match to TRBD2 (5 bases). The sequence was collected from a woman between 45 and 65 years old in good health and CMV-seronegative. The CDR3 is CASSPVDYPSEQFF. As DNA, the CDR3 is TGTGCCAGCTCACCGGTTGACTATCCCTCCGAGCAGTTCTTC.